The rows below give T cell receptor beta chains drawn from one sample of a study of blood T cell repertoires in COVID-19. TCRdb's copy holds only in-frame clones and misses some; the assay was immunoSEQ multiplex PCR. The repertoire has a few hundred thousand clones, 70% to 75% of them found once; the top ten carry more than 2.5%. Sequenced: peripheral blood. The origin of the receptors is an elderly woman with acute or convalescent COVID-19. CDR3s include the opening cysteine and the closing phenylalanine or tryptophan. D genes are given only for firm matches. Size is omitted from some rows. Given values are once, few, many or a class for expanded clones.

j_call: TRBJ2-5; d_call: NA; v_call: TRBV7-9; clone_size: NA; cdr3_nt: TGTGCCAGCAGCTTAGATCTTCAGCAAGAGACCCAGTACTTC; cdr3_aa: CASSLDLQQETQYF
j_call: TRBJ1-4; d_call: NA; v_call: TRBV12-3/TRBV12-4; clone_size: NA; cdr3_nt: TGTGCCAGCACCAAAGCTAGGGAGATGTTTTTT; cdr3_aa: CASTKAREMFF
j_call: TRBJ2-5; d_call: NA; v_call: TRBV6-5; clone_size: NA; cdr3_nt: TGTGCCAGCAGCACTCAGGGGAGAGAGACCCAGTACTTC; cdr3_aa: CASSTQGRETQYF
j_call: TRBJ2-3; d_call: TRBD1; v_call: TRBV7-8; clone_size: NA; cdr3_nt: TGTGCCAGCAGCCCCCAACAGGGGTACGGCACAGATACGCAGTATTTT; cdr3_aa: CASSPQQGYGTDTQYF
j_call: TRBJ1-5; d_call: NA; v_call: TRBV12-3/TRBV12-4; clone_size: NA; cdr3_nt: TGTGCCAGCACCGGGGGTGGCCAGCCCCAGCATTTT; cdr3_aa: CASTGGGQPQHF
j_call: TRBJ1-2; d_call: NA; v_call: TRBV4-1; clone_size: NA; cdr3_nt: TGCGCCAGCAGCCAAGAGGGGCCGAACTATGGCTACACCTTC; cdr3_aa: CASSQEGPNYGYTF
j_call: TRBJ2-3; d_call: TRBD2; v_call: TRBV6-5; clone_size: once; cdr3_nt: TGTGCCAGTAGGATTAGCGGGAGGCGGGCAGATACGCAGTATTTT; cdr3_aa: CASRISGRRADTQYF
j_call: TRBJ1-1; d_call: NA; v_call: TRBV19; clone_size: NA; cdr3_nt: TGTGCCAGTACCCCCGCAGGGGCCACTGAAGCTTTCTTT; cdr3_aa: CASTPAGATEAFF
j_call: TRBJ1-2; d_call: NA; v_call: TRBV7-2; clone_size: NA; cdr3_nt: TGTGCCACTGCCTTGCGAAACAGGGAAGAGGCTGGCTACACCTTC; cdr3_aa: CATALRNREEAGYTF
j_call: TRBJ1-2; d_call: TRBD1; v_call: TRBV6-5; clone_size: NA; cdr3_nt: TGTGCCAGCAGTTACTCCACAGGGGTATCTAACTATGGCTACACCTTC; cdr3_aa: CASSYSTGVSNYGYTF
j_call: TRBJ2-5; d_call: TRBD2; v_call: TRBV2; clone_size: NA; cdr3_nt: TGTGCCAGCACCCGAGGTTTGATGGGGAGCGGGGGACCCGAGACCCAGTACTTC; cdr3_aa: CASTRGLMGSGGPETQYF
j_call: TRBJ2-7; d_call: NA; v_call: TRBV2; clone_size: NA; cdr3_nt: TGTGCCAGCACCCGACAGGACCGGACCTACGAGCAGTACTTC; cdr3_aa: CASTRQDRTYEQYF
j_call: TRBJ1-1; d_call: TRBD1; v_call: TRBV30; clone_size: NA; cdr3_nt: TGTGCCTGGAGTCAGGGGGATGTGACTTTCTTT; cdr3_aa: CAWSQGDVTFF
j_call: TRBJ2-7; d_call: NA; v_call: TRBV6-5; clone_size: NA; cdr3_nt: TGTGCCAGCGCACCCTCGAGGGCTAGCCCCTACGAGCAGTACTTC; cdr3_aa: CASAPSRASPYEQYF
j_call: TRBJ1-2; d_call: TRBD1; v_call: TRBV4-3; clone_size: NA; cdr3_nt: TGCGCCAGCAGCCAAGATTTCGGGACAGGGGGCGCGACGGCTGGCTACACCTTC; cdr3_aa: CASSQDFGTGGATAGYTF
j_call: TRBJ2-7; d_call: TRBD2; v_call: TRBV7-2; clone_size: NA; cdr3_nt: TGTGCCAGCAGCCTAAGTCGACTAGCGGGGGGACCCTACGAGCAGTACTTC; cdr3_aa: CASSLSRLAGGPYEQYF
j_call: TRBJ2-4; d_call: NA; v_call: TRBV5-1; clone_size: few; cdr3_nt: TGCGCCAGCAGCTTGGTATTCGGGACATTAGCCAAAAACATTCAGTACTTC; cdr3_aa: CASSLVFGTLAKNIQYF
j_call: TRBJ1-1; d_call: TRBD1; v_call: TRBV6-4; clone_size: NA; cdr3_nt: TGTGCCAGCAGTGAACACGCGGACAGGGTGAACACTGAAGCTTTCTTT; cdr3_aa: CASSEHADRVNTEAFF
j_call: TRBJ1-1; d_call: TRBD1; v_call: TRBV7-3; clone_size: NA; cdr3_nt: TGTGCCAGCAGCTCGACAGGGAGGAACACTGAAGCTTTCTTT; cdr3_aa: CASSSTGRNTEAFF
j_call: TRBJ1-4; d_call: NA; v_call: TRBV19; clone_size: NA; cdr3_nt: TGTGCCAGTAGTATCTCAAACCCTACAACTAATGAAAAACTGTTTTTT; cdr3_aa: CASSISNPTTNEKLFF
j_call: TRBJ2-3; d_call: TRBD2; v_call: TRBV19; clone_size: NA; cdr3_nt: TGTGCCAGTAGTATAGAGGGACTAGCAGGTACGCAGTATTTT; cdr3_aa: CASSIEGLAGTQYF
j_call: TRBJ2-1; d_call: NA; v_call: TRBV3-1/TRBV3-2; clone_size: few; cdr3_nt: TGTGCCAGCAGTCGTGCCGGGGGGCTTTACAATGAGCAGTTCTTC; cdr3_aa: CASSRAGGLYNEQFF
j_call: TRBJ1-2; d_call: NA; v_call: TRBV5-1; clone_size: NA; cdr3_nt: TGCGCCAGCAGCTGGACGGGACTTTCTCGGGCCTCCGGCTACACCTTC; cdr3_aa: CASSWTGLSRASGYTF
j_call: TRBJ1-4; d_call: TRBD1; v_call: TRBV23-1; clone_size: NA; cdr3_nt: TGCGCCAGCAGTCAATCGATTGGGGGACAGGGGGCGCAGAGTGAAAAACTGTTTTTT; cdr3_aa: CASSQSIGGQGAQSEKLFF
j_call: TRBJ2-7; d_call: NA; v_call: TRBV2; clone_size: NA; cdr3_nt: TGTGCCAGCAGTGAAGCTGGCAGGTTTGAGCAGTACTTC; cdr3_aa: CASSEAGRFEQYF
j_call: TRBJ2-2; d_call: NA; v_call: TRBV10-3; clone_size: once; cdr3_nt: TGTGCCATCAGTGCGGGCGGGCGTAACACCGGGGAGCTGTTTTTT; cdr3_aa: CAISAGGRNTGELFF
j_call: TRBJ2-4; d_call: TRBD2; v_call: TRBV6-5; clone_size: NA; cdr3_nt: TGTGCCAGCAGTTCAAGGGGACTAGCGGCCAAAAACATTCAGTACTTC; cdr3_aa: CASSSRGLAAKNIQYF
j_call: TRBJ2-1; d_call: TRBD2; v_call: TRBV7-9; clone_size: NA; cdr3_nt: TGTGCCAGCAGCTTGAGTAGCGGGAGTGTCGATGAGCAGTTCTTC; cdr3_aa: CASSLSSGSVDEQFF
j_call: TRBJ1-1; d_call: TRBD1; v_call: TRBV2; clone_size: NA; cdr3_nt: TGTGCCACCGGGACAGGCCACCTGAACACTGAAGCTTTCTTT; cdr3_aa: CATGTGHLNTEAFF
j_call: TRBJ1-5; d_call: TRBD1; v_call: TRBV28; clone_size: few; cdr3_nt: TGTGCCAGCAGTCGAACAGGGGGGAGTCAGCCCCAGCATTTT; cdr3_aa: CASSRTGGSQPQHF
j_call: TRBJ2-5; d_call: NA; v_call: TRBV3-1/TRBV3-2; clone_size: NA; cdr3_nt: TGTGCCAGCAGTTCCCGTGAGACCCAGTACTTC; cdr3_aa: CASSSRETQYF
j_call: TRBJ2-2; d_call: TRBD1; v_call: TRBV5-1; clone_size: NA; cdr3_nt: TGCGCCAGCAAAAAATCCGGGACAGTGAACACCGGGGAGCTGTTTTTT; cdr3_aa: CASKKSGTVNTGELFF
j_call: TRBJ1-2; d_call: TRBD1; v_call: TRBV19; clone_size: NA; cdr3_nt: TGTGCCAGTAGTAGCCGGGACAGGAAAAACTATGGCTACACCTTC; cdr3_aa: CASSSRDRKNYGYTF
j_call: TRBJ2-1; d_call: NA; v_call: TRBV4-1; clone_size: NA; cdr3_nt: TGCGCCAGCAGCCAAGGGCTACAGAGCTCCTACAATGAGCAGTTCTTC; cdr3_aa: CASSQGLQSSYNEQFF
j_call: TRBJ1-5; d_call: NA; v_call: TRBV6-2/TRBV6-3; clone_size: few; cdr3_nt: TGTGCCAGCAGTTCAGGGTTGGGCAATCAGCCCCAGCATTTT; cdr3_aa: CASSSGLGNQPQHF
j_call: TRBJ1-1; d_call: TRBD1; v_call: TRBV27; clone_size: NA; cdr3_nt: TGTGCCAGCAGCCAAGGACAGGGGGCGTTTAATGCTGAAGCTTTCTTT; cdr3_aa: CASSQGQGAFNAEAFF
j_call: TRBJ2-7; d_call: NA; v_call: TRBV2; clone_size: NA; cdr3_nt: TGTGCCAGCAGTGACAGGGGCATCTCTTACGAGCAGTACTTC; cdr3_aa: CASSDRGISYEQYF
j_call: TRBJ1-2; d_call: TRBD1; v_call: TRBV3-1/TRBV3-2; clone_size: NA; cdr3_nt: TGTGCCAGCAGCCATGCCGGGACAGAGTATGGCTACACCTTC; cdr3_aa: CASSHAGTEYGYTF
j_call: TRBJ2-3; d_call: TRBD1; v_call: TRBV9; clone_size: NA; cdr3_nt: TGTGCCAGCAGCGCCGGGACAGGGCTTCCAGATACGCAGTATTTT; cdr3_aa: CASSAGTGLPDTQYF
j_call: TRBJ1-5; d_call: NA; v_call: TRBV28; clone_size: NA; cdr3_nt: TGTGCCAGCAGGAGTGACAGAGCATTTTATAGCAATCAGCCCCAGCATTTT; cdr3_aa: CASRSDRAFYSNQPQHF
j_call: TRBJ2-3; d_call: TRBD2; v_call: TRBV11-2; clone_size: NA; cdr3_nt: TGTGCCAGCAGCCCGCAGCGGGGAACAGATACGCAGTATTTT; cdr3_aa: CASSPQRGTDTQYF